The 9 T cell receptor beta chains below all came from one sample that was sequenced in a study of CXCR3-negative and CXCR3-positive naive CD8 T cells. Study results and caveats: The TRB CDR3s that CXCR3-positive naive cells carried were more hydrophobic than those of CXCR3-negative naive cells.

TRB cDNA was prepared as libraries by UMI-labeled 5' RACE. Reprocessing the 5' RACE reads, TCRdb reports a single entry for every CDR3 protein and omits DNA. Its clone listing holds about 57,000 distinct CDR3 sequences. For these receptors, no antigen is known. Sequencing was performed on naive CXCR3+ CD8+ T cells from blood. The subset denotes: CD45RO-CCR7+CD27+CD95- naive CD8+ T cells expressing CXCR3 (TNR3+). The receptors come from a human donor in good health. Some clones in this sample may be carry-over from other donors' samples.

The chain carries TRBV19 and TRBJ1-5. Germline CDR1 LNHDA, CDR2 SQIVND (reference sequence). There are 13 residues in the CDR3. CDR3 residues: CASEDGVNQPQHF.

This CDR3 reads CSARNRDTEAFF. The V call is TRBV20-1, the J call TRBJ1-1; there is no DNA to check the TCRdb D call of TRBD1. The CDR3 sequence is 12 residues long. Germline CDR1 DFQATT, CDR2 SNEGSKA (reference sequence).

This chain connects TRBV10-3 to TRBJ2-7; lacking DNA, the TRBD1 call made by TCRdb goes unchecked. The CDR3 covers 11 residues. The V gene's germline CDR1 is ENHRY and CDR2 SYGVKD. The CDR3 sequence: CATGQSYEQYF.

The chain uses TRBV20-1 and TRBJ2-7; TCRdb indicates TRBD2, and absent DNA this call remains unverified. This CDR3 has 15 residues. Per the germline V gene, CDR1 is DFQATT and CDR2 is SNEGSKA (reference sequence). This CDR3 is CSARPDVGQSYEQYF.

The chain links TRBV4-3 to TRBJ2-1; TCRdb selects TRBD2, and the lack of DNA leaves this call unchecked. Germline CDR1 reads LGHNA; CDR2 reads YSLEER. This CDR3 has 17 amino acids. CDR3 sequence reads: CASSQGTSGGAYNEQFF.

The chain uses TRBV7-9 and TRBJ2-1; without DNA, the TCRdb call of TRBD2 cannot be checked. This CDR3 has 15 residues. CDR1 SEHNR and CDR2 FQNEAQ come from the germline V gene (reference sequence). CDR3 residues: CATSLLQSYDNEQFF.

This chain joins TRBV29-1 and TRBJ1-2; TCRdb reports TRBD1, a call that lacks DNA to check it against. The germline CDR1 and CDR2 sequences are SQVTM and ANQGSEA. The CDR3 is 14 residues long. The CDR3 here is CSVEMGGINYGYTF.

The chain employs TRBV2 and TRBJ1-1. The length of the CDR3 is 15 residues. Germline assignment: CDR1 SNHLY and CDR2 FYNNEI. The CDR3 region is CASSLTSPMNTEAFF.

The V gene is TRBV15, the J gene TRBJ2-1; the D gene TCRdb calls, TRBD1, cannot be checked with no DNA. Germline V gene lookup returns CDR1 LNHNV and CDR2 YYDKDF (reference sequence). This CDR3 contains 15 residues. The CDR3 loop reads CATSPSGQGYNEQFF.